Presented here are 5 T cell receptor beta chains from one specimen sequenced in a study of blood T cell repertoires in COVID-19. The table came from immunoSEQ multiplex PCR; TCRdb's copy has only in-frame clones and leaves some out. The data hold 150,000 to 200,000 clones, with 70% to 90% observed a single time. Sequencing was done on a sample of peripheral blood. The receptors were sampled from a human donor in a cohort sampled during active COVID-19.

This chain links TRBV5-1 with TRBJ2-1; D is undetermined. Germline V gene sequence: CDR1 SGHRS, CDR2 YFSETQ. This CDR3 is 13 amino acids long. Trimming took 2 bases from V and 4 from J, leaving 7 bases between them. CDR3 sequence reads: CASSFPGYNEQFF. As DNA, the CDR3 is TGCGCCAGCAGCTTTCCCGGGTACAATGAGCAGTTCTTC.

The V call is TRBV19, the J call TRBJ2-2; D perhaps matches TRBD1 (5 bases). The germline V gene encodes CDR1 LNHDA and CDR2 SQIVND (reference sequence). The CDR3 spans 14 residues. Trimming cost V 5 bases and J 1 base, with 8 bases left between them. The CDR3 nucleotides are TGTGCCAGTAGTGAAACAGGGAACACCGGGGAGCTGTTTTTT. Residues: CASSETGNTGELFF.

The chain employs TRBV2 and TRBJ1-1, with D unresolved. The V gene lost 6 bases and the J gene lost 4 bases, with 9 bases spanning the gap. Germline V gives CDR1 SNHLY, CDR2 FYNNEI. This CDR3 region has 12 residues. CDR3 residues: CASRMRFTEAFF. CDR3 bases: TGTGCCAGCAGGATGCGATTCACTGAAGCTTTCTTT.

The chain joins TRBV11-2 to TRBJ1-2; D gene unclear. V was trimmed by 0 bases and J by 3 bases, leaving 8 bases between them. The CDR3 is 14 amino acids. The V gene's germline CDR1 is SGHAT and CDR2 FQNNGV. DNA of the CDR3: TGTGCCAGCAGCTTAGATCGGAGTTACTATGGCTACACCTTC. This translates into CASSLDRSYYGYTF.

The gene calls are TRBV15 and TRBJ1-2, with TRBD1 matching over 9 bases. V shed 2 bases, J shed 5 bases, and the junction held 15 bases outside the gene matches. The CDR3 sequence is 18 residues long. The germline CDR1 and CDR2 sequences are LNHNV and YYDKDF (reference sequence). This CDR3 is CATSRLSGVTGGGYGYTF. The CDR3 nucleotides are TGTGCCACCAGCAGACTAAGCGGGGTTACAGGGGGCGGTTATGGCTACACCTTC.